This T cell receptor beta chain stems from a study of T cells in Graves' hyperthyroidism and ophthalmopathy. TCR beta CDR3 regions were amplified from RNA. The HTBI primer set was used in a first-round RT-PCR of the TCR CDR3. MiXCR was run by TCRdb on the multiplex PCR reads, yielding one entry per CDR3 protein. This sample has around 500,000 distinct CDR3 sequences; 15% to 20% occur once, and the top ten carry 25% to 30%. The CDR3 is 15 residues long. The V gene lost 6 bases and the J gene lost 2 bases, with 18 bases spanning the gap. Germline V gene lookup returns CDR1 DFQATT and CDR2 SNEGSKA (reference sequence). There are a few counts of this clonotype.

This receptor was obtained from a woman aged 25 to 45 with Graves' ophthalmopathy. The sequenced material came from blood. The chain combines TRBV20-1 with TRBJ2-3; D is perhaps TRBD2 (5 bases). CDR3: CSARSYGVNTDTQYF. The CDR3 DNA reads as TGCAGTGCGCGCTCCTACGGGGTCAACACAGATACGCAGTATTTT.